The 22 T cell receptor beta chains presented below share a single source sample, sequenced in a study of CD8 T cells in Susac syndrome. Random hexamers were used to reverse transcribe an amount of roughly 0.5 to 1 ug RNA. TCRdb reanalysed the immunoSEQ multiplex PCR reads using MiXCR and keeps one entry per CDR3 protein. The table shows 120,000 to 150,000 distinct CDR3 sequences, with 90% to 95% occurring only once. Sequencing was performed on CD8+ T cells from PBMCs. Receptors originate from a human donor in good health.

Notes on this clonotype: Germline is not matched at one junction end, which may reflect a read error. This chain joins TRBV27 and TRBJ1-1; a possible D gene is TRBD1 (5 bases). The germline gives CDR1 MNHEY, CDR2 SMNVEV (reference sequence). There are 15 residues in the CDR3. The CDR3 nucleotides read TGTGCCAGCAGTTTGGGGGGACTTTTGAACACTGAAGCTTTTTTT. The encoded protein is CASSLGGLLNTEAFF.

In DNA, the CDR3 is TGTGCCAGCAGTTACCCCGGCGGGGCGGCTTTCTTT. It specifies CASSYPGGAAFF. The rearrangement joins TRBV6-5 to TRBJ1-1; D is possibly TRBD1 (5 bases). V was trimmed by 2 bases and J by 11 bases, leaving 12 bases between them. Germline values: CDR1 MNHEY, CDR2 SVGAGI. The CDR3 sequence is 12 residues long.

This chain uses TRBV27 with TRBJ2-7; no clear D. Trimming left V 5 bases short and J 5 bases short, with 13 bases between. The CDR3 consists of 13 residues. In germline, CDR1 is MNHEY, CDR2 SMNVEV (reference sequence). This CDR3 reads CASSRTSRHEQYF. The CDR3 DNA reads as TGTGCCAGCAGTCGCACCTCACGACACGAGCAGTACTTC.

CDR3 nucleotide sequence: TGTGCTAGTGGTTCGGGACTCCAAGAGACCCAGTACTTC. Translated, it gives CASGSGLQETQYF. This rearrangement joins TRBV12-5 to TRBJ2-5, with D maybe TRBD2 (6 bases). The CDR3 runs to 13 residues. V was pared by 4 bases and J by 1 base, with 7 bases between. Per the germline V gene, CDR1 is LGHNT and CDR2 is FRNRAP.

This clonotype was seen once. This CDR3 reads CASSKGSSYEQYF. For the CDR3, the DNA is TGTGCCAGCAGCAAGGGCAGCTCCTACGAGCAGTACTTC. This sequence joins TRBV27 and TRBJ2-7; D gene ambiguous. The CDR3 is 13 amino acids. Looked up from germline, CDR1 is MNHEY and CDR2 is SMNVEV (reference sequence). The V and J ends lost 6 bases and 0 bases respectively, with 9 bases between them.

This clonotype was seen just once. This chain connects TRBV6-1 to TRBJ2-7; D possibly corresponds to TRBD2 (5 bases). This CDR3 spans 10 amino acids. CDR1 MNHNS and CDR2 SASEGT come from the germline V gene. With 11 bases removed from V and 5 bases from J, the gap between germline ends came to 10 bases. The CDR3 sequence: CAAGPHEQYF. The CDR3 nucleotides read TGTGCCGCGGGTCCCCACGAGCAGTACTTC.

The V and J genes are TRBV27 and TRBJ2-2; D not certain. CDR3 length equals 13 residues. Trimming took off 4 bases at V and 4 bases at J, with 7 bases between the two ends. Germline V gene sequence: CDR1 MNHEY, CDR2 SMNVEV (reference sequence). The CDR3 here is CASSSQITGELFF. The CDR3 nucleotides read TGTGCCAGCAGTTCCCAAATCACCGGGGAGCTGTTTTTT.

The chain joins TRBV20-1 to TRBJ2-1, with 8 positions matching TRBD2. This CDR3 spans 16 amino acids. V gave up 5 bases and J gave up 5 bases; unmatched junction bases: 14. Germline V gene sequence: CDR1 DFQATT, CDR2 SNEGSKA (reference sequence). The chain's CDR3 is CSAWSVAGRMNNEQFF. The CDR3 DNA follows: TGCAGTGCTTGGTCGGTAGCGGGAAGGATGAACAATGAGCAGTTCTTC.

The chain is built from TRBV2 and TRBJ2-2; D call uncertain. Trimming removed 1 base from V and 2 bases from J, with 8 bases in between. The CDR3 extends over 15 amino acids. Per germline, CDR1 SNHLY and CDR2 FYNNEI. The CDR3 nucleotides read TGTGCCAGCAGTGAAGGCAGGCTAAACACCGGGGAGCTGTTTTTT. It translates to CASSEGRLNTGELFF.

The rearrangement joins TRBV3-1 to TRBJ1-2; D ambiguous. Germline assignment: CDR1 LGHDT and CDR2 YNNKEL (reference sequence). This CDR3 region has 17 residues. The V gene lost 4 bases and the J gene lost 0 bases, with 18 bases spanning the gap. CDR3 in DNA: TGTGCCAGCAGCCGTCCTTTGGGCCCCCGATCTAACTATGGCTACACCTTC. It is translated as CASSRPLGPRSNYGYTF.

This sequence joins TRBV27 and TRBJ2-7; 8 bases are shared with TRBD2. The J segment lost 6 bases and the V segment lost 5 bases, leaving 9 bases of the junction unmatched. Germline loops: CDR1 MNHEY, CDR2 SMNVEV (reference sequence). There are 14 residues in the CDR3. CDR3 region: CASSSGSSTGEQYF. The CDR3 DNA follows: TGTGCCAGCAGTAGCGGGAGTTCCACTGGCGAGCAGTACTTC.

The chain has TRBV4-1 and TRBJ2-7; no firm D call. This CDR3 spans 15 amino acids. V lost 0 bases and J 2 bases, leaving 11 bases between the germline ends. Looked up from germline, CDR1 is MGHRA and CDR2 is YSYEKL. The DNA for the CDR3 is TGCGCCAGCAGCCAAGAGTCAGAACCCACCTACGAGCAGTACTTC. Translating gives CASSQESEPTYEQYF.

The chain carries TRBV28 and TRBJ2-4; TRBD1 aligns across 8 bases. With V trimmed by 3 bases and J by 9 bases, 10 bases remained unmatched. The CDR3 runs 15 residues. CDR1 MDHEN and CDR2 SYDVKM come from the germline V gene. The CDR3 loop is CASSFPGQGISIQYF. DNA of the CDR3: TGTGCCAGCAGTTTCCCTGGACAGGGAATAAGCATTCAGTACTTC.

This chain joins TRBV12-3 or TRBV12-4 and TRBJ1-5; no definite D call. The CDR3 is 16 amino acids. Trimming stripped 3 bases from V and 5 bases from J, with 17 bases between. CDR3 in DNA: TGTGCCAGCAGTTTTTCGACAATAGGGTTAGATCAGCCCCAGCATTTT. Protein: CASSFSTIGLDQPQHF.

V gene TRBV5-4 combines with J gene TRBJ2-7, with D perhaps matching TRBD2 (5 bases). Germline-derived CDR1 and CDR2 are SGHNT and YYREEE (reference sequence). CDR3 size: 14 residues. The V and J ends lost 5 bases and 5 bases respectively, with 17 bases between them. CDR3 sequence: CASSSISVSNEQYF. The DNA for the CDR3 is TGTGCCAGCAGTTCGATTAGCGTCTCGAACGAGCAGTACTTC.

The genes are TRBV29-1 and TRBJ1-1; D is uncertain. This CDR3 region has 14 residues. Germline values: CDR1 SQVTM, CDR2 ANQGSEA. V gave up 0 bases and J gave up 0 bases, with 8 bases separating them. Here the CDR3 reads CSVEDLLLNTEAFF. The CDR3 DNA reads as TGCAGCGTTGAAGATCTCCTATTGAACACTGAAGCTTTCTTT.

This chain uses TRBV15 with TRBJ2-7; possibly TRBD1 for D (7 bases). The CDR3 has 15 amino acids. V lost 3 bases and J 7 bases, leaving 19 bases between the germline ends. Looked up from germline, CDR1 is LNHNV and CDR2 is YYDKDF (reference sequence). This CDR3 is CATSRKAGGSQEQYF. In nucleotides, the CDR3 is TGTGCCACCAGCAGGAAGGCAGGGGGGTCGCAGGAGCAGTACTTC.

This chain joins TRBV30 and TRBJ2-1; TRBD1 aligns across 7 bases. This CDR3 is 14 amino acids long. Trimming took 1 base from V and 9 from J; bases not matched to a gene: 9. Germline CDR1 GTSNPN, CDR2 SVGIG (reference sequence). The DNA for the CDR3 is TGTGCCTGGAGTGCAGGGGGTTTTAGGGTTGAGCAGTTCTTC. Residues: CAWSAGGFRVEQFF. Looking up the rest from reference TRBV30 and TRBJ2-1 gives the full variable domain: SQTIHQWPATLVQPVGSPLSLECTVEGTSNPNLYWYRQAAGRGLQLLFYSVGIGQISSEVPQNLSASRPQDRQFILSSKKLLLSDSGFYLCAWSAGGFRVEQFFGPGTRLTVL.

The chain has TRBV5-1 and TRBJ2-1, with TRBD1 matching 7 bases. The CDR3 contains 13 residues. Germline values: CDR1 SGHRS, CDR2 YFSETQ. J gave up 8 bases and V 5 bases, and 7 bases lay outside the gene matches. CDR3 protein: CASRKTGTHEQFF. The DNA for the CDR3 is TGCGCCAGCAGAAAGACAGGGACCCATGAGCAGTTCTTC.

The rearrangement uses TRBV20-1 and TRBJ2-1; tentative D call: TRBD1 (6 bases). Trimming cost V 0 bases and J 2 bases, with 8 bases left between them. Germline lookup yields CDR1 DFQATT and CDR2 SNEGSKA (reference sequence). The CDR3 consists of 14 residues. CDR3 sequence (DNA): TGCAGTGCTAGAGATCAGGGGACCTACAATGAGCAGTTCTTC. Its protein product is CSARDQGTYNEQFF.

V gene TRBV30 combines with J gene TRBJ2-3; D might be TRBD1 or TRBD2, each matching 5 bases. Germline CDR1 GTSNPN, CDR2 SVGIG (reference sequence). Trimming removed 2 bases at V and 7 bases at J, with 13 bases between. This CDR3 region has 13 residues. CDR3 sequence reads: CAWSPDSGHTQYF. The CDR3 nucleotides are TGTGCCTGGAGTCCCGATTCGGGGCATACGCAGTATTTT.

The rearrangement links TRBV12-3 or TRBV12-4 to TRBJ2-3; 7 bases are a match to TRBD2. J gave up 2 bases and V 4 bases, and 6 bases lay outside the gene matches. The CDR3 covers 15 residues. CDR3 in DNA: TGTGCCAGCAGTTGGACTAGGCCCGACACAGATACGCAGTATTTT. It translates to CASSWTRPDTDTQYF.